This T cell receptor beta chain originates from a study of blood T cell repertoires in COVID-19. The wider study: Collection of acute and convalescent COVID-19 samples took place in the United States, Italy and Spain. PBMCs, B-cell-depleted T cells, or T cells were the source of the cDNA or gDNA that made up the material.

The authors' processing: Estimated nucleated cell counts came from reference gene primer amplification. Profiled with immunoSEQ multiplex PCR; TCRdb holds only in-frame clones, not every one. V and J calls and clone size are as listed in that table; D and trimming were resolved from the DNA. The sample yields about 98,000 clones, under 85% seen once. Germline V gene data show CDR1 as MNHEY and CDR2 as SMNVEV (reference sequence). V lost 2 bases to trimming and J lost 4 bases; unmatched junction nucleotides: 3. CDR3 size: 14 residues. This clone has only a few counts. The genes are TRBV27 and TRBJ2-5; 8 nucleotides line up with TRBD2. Material: peripheral blood. This receptor was obtained from a man between 65 and 85 years old with acute or convalescent COVID-19. CDR3 loop: CASSLRLAGETQYF. For the CDR3, the DNA is TGTGCCAGCAGTTTAAGGCTAGCGGGAGAGACCCAGTACTTC.